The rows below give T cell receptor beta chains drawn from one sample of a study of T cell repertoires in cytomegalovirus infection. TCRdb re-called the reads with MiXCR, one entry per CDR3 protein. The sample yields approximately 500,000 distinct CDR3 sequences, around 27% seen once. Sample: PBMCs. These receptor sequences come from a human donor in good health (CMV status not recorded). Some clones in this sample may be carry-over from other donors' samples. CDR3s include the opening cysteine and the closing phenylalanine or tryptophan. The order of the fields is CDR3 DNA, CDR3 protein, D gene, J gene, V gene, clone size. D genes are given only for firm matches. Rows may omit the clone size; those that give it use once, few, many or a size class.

CDR3 DNA: TGCAGTGCTCAGGAGGCGGCAGGGGCATCCTACGAGCAGTACTTC; CDR3 protein: CSAQEAAGASYEQYF; D gene: .; J gene: TRBJ2-7; V gene: TRBV20-1; clone size: .
CDR3 DNA: TGTGCCAGCAGCCCCTACTCAGGACGGAGTAGCAATCAGCCCCAGCATTTT; CDR3 protein: CASSPYSGRSSNQPQHF; D gene: .; J gene: TRBJ1-5; V gene: TRBV7-6; clone size: .
CDR3 DNA: TGCAGTGCCGGACTAGCGGGAGTTGAGACCCAGTACTTC; CDR3 protein: CSAGLAGVETQYF; D gene: TRBD2; J gene: TRBJ2-5; V gene: TRBV20-1; clone size: .
CDR3 DNA: TGTGCCTGGCAAACAACACAGAGGGAGCAGTACTTC; CDR3 protein: CAWQTTQREQYF; D gene: .; J gene: TRBJ2-5; V gene: TRBV30; clone size: .
CDR3 DNA: TGTGCCAGCACCGGCAGGGGATATGAAAACTCGAACACCGGGGAGCTGTTTTTT; CDR3 protein: CASTGRGYENSNTGELFF; D gene: .; J gene: TRBJ2-2; V gene: TRBV12-3/TRBV12-4; clone size: .
CDR3 DNA: TGTGCCAGCAGTCTCACCACCTGGGGGGAGCTGTTTTTT; CDR3 protein: CASSLTTWGELFF; D gene: .; J gene: TRBJ2-2; V gene: TRBV27; clone size: few
CDR3 DNA: TGTGCCAGCAGCCGACGGGACAGACAAGATACGCAGTATTTT; CDR3 protein: CASSRRDRQDTQYF; D gene: TRBD1; J gene: TRBJ2-3; V gene: TRBV7-9; clone size: few
CDR3 DNA: TGTGCCAGTAAAGAGGGACAGCGCCAAGAGACCCAGTACTTC; CDR3 protein: CASKEGQRQETQYF; D gene: TRBD1; J gene: TRBJ2-5; V gene: TRBV2; clone size: few
CDR3 DNA: TGCGCCAGCAGCCAAGATCCGGCGGGGCCGGGTGGGGCCAACGTCCTGACTTTC; CDR3 protein: CASSQDPAGPGGANVLTF; D gene: .; J gene: TRBJ2-6; V gene: TRBV4-1; clone size: few
CDR3 DNA: TGTGCCACCAGCACGGACAGGGACGCCTACGAGCAGTACTTC; CDR3 protein: CATSTDRDAYEQYF; D gene: TRBD1; J gene: TRBJ2-7; V gene: TRBV15; clone size: .
CDR3 DNA: TGTGCCAGCAGCCCCCCGAAGGGGGAGGGGTATGGCTACACCTTC; CDR3 protein: CASSPPKGEGYGYTF; D gene: .; J gene: TRBJ1-2; V gene: TRBV5-6; clone size: .
CDR3 DNA: TGTGCCAGCAGTGGGACAGGGGGCATGGAGACCCAGTACTTC; CDR3 protein: CASSGTGGMETQYF; D gene: TRBD1; J gene: TRBJ2-5; V gene: TRBV28; clone size: few
CDR3 DNA: TGTGCCTGGAGCCCCTTAGGTACTGAAGCTTTCTTT; CDR3 protein: CAWSPLGTEAFF; D gene: .; J gene: TRBJ1-1; V gene: TRBV30; clone size: .
CDR3 DNA: TGTGCCAGCAGTACCACAGGGGCTGGAAACGAGCAGTACTTC; CDR3 protein: CASSTTGAGNEQYF; D gene: TRBD1; J gene: TRBJ2-7; V gene: TRBV28; clone size: .
CDR3 DNA: TGTGCCTGGAGCCCCAGGGTTGGTACTGAAGCTTTCTTT; CDR3 protein: CAWSPRVGTEAFF; D gene: .; J gene: TRBJ1-1; V gene: TRBV30; clone size: few
CDR3 DNA: TGCGCCAGCAGCCCCACGATCGACAGGGGCTATGGCTACACCTTC; CDR3 protein: CASSPTIDRGYGYTF; D gene: TRBD1; J gene: TRBJ1-2; V gene: TRBV4-1; clone size: few
CDR3 DNA: TGTGCCAGCAGTTACCCGGGGCACAGAGAAGCTTTCTTT; CDR3 protein: CASSYPGHREAFF; D gene: .; J gene: TRBJ1-1; V gene: TRBV6-2/TRBV6-3; clone size: .
CDR3 DNA: TGTGCCAGTAGTGGTTCAGGGGATGCGGATGGCTACACCTTC; CDR3 protein: CASSGSGDADGYTF; D gene: .; J gene: TRBJ1-2; V gene: TRBV19; clone size: .
CDR3 DNA: TGTGCCAGCAGTGCACATGATACGCAGTATTTT; CDR3 protein: CASSAHDTQYF; D gene: .; J gene: TRBJ2-3; V gene: TRBV6-5; clone size: .
CDR3 DNA: TGTGCCAGCTCGCCGGGACTAGCGGAGTACAATGAGCAGTTCTTC; CDR3 protein: CASSPGLAEYNEQFF; D gene: TRBD2; J gene: TRBJ2-1; V gene: TRBV7-2; clone size: many
CDR3 DNA: TGTGCCAGCAGCGATCGGGGATGGGGCGCTGAAGCTTTCTTT; CDR3 protein: CASSDRGWGAEAFF; D gene: .; J gene: TRBJ1-1; V gene: TRBV7-6; clone size: few
CDR3 DNA: TGTGCCAGCAGCTCCCCGGACAGGGGGCTTGCCTATGGCTACACCTTC; CDR3 protein: CASSSPDRGLAYGYTF; D gene: TRBD1; J gene: TRBJ1-2; V gene: TRBV7-2; clone size: many
CDR3 DNA: TGTGCCAGCAGCCCCTCTTTTGGCGGGACCACAGATACGCAGTATTTT; CDR3 protein: CASSPSFGGTTDTQYF; D gene: .; J gene: TRBJ2-3; V gene: TRBV5-5; clone size: few
CDR3 DNA: TGTGCCAGCAGCTTTAGGGGGAGGGAGACTGAAGCTTTCTTT; CDR3 protein: CASSFRGRETEAFF; D gene: .; J gene: TRBJ1-1; V gene: TRBV7-2; clone size: many
CDR3 DNA: TGTGCCAGCAGACCGCGAAACCTTGGGGCCTACAATGAGCAGTTCTTC; CDR3 protein: CASRPRNLGAYNEQFF; D gene: .; J gene: TRBJ2-1; V gene: TRBV7-9; clone size: many
CDR3 DNA: TGTGCCATCTCCAGGCAGGGCCTGAATGAGCAGTTCTTC; CDR3 protein: CAISRQGLNEQFF; D gene: .; J gene: TRBJ2-1; V gene: TRBV10-3; clone size: few
CDR3 DNA: TGTGCCAGCAGAAGGGGGACAGCCCTTCAGCCCCAGCATTTT; CDR3 protein: CASRRGTALQPQHF; D gene: TRBD1; J gene: TRBJ1-5; V gene: TRBV12-3/TRBV12-4; clone size: few
CDR3 DNA: TGTGCCAGCAGCTTAAGGAGAGGACTAGCGGGGGACATCCAAGAGACCCAGTACTTC; CDR3 protein: CASSLRRGLAGDIQETQYF; D gene: TRBD2; J gene: TRBJ2-5; V gene: TRBV7-9; clone size: .
CDR3 DNA: TGTGCCAGCAGCTTGGGGGTGGGAGATACGCAGTATTTT; CDR3 protein: CASSLGVGDTQYF; D gene: .; J gene: TRBJ2-3; V gene: TRBV7-2; clone size: many
CDR3 DNA: TGTGCCAGCAGCTTTGGGACGTCCCAAGAGACCCAGTACTTC; CDR3 protein: CASSFGTSQETQYF; D gene: .; J gene: TRBJ2-5; V gene: TRBV7-9; clone size: many
CDR3 DNA: TGTGCCAGCAGCTTAGGGGGAGGGACCCGCCCCGCCGAGCAGTACTTC; CDR3 protein: CASSLGGGTRPAEQYF; D gene: TRBD2; J gene: TRBJ2-7; V gene: TRBV7-9; clone size: .
CDR3 DNA: TGTGCCAGCAGTGCCAATGAGCAGTTCTTC; CDR3 protein: CASSANEQFF; D gene: .; J gene: TRBJ2-1; V gene: TRBV7-8; clone size: many
CDR3 DNA: TGCGCCAGCAGGGCAGGGGGCGTCGGGGAGCTGTTTTTT; CDR3 protein: CASRAGGVGELFF; D gene: TRBD1; J gene: TRBJ2-2; V gene: TRBV5-1; clone size: few
CDR3 DNA: TGCGCCAGCAGCCAAGTTGGGGGCAACGGAAACACCATATATTTT; CDR3 protein: CASSQVGGNGNTIYF; D gene: .; J gene: TRBJ1-3; V gene: TRBV4-3; clone size: few
CDR3 DNA: TGCAGCGTTGGCAGGGACTACACTGAAGCTTTCTTT; CDR3 protein: CSVGRDYTEAFF; D gene: .; J gene: TRBJ1-1; V gene: TRBV29-1; clone size: .
CDR3 DNA: TGTGTCAGCAGTTTAATGCGGACTGGGGCCAACGTCCTGACTTTC; CDR3 protein: CVSSLMRTGANVLTF; D gene: .; J gene: TRBJ2-6; V gene: TRBV12-3/TRBV12-4; clone size: .
CDR3 DNA: TGTGCCAGCAGTTTAGACCGACAGGGAAGAGGCACTGAAGCTTTCTTT; CDR3 protein: CASSLDRQGRGTEAFF; D gene: TRBD1; J gene: TRBJ1-1; V gene: TRBV12-3/TRBV12-4; clone size: few
CDR3 DNA: TGTGCCTGGGGGGGCGGGGTCCTGACTTTC; CDR3 protein: CAWGGGVLTF; D gene: .; J gene: TRBJ2-6; V gene: TRBV30; clone size: .
CDR3 DNA: TGTGCCAGCAGGCCTTCAAATCTCAAGAACAATGAGCAGTTCTTC; CDR3 protein: CASRPSNLKNNEQFF; D gene: .; J gene: TRBJ2-1; V gene: TRBV7-2; clone size: few
CDR3 DNA: TGCAGCGTTAGGAGGTCGGACACTGAAGCTTTCTTT; CDR3 protein: CSVRRSDTEAFF; D gene: .; J gene: TRBJ1-1; V gene: TRBV29-1; clone size: many